The 27 T cell receptor beta chains presented below share a single source sample, sequenced in a study of OX40 agonist ivuxolimab in advanced cancers. Clones were read by immunoSEQ multiplex PCR, and TCRdb kept only the in-frame ones, dropping some. The sample contains approximately 44,000 clones, 85% to 95% of which appear only once. The input for sequencing was CD4+ or CD8+ T cells sorted from blood, taken in a trial of the OX40 agonist ivuxolimab. These TCRs come from an adult with an advanced solid tumor such as melanoma, head and neck, liver or kidney cancer.

This clone is a singleton in its sample. This sequence joins TRBV7-9 and TRBJ1-2, with TRBD1 as a possible D gene (5 bases). The CDR3 covers 13 residues. With 6 bases removed from V and 8 bases from J, the gap between germline ends came to 16 bases. CDR1 is SEHNR and CDR2 is FQNEAQ in the germline V gene (reference sequence). CDR3 protein: CASSPGQPEGYTF. The CDR3 coding sequence is TGTGCCAGCAGTCCGGGGCAGCCGGAAGGCTACACCTTC.

This chain connects TRBV29-1 to TRBJ2-7; the D gene is possibly TRBD2 (5 bases). V was shortened by 1 base and J by 3 bases, with 10 bases between the two germline ends. CDR1 is SQVTM, CDR2 ANQGSEA, per germline. The CDR3 extends over 13 amino acids. This CDR3 reads CSVEGLASYEQYF. In DNA, the CDR3 is TGCAGCGTTGAAGGGCTAGCTAGCTACGAGCAGTACTTC.

This clone showed up just once. The chain carries TRBV11-2 and TRBJ1-4, with D possibly being TRBD1 (6 bases). CDR1 and CDR2 from the germline V gene are SGHAT and FQNNGV. V gave up 2 bases and J gave up 4 bases, with 11 bases separating them. The CDR3 consists of 15 residues. CDR3: CASSLRTVLNEKLFF. CDR3 DNA sequence: TGTGCCAGCAGCTTAAGGACAGTCCTTAATGAAAAACTGTTTTTT.

The chain combines TRBV6-5 with TRBJ2-1; maybe TRBD2 (7 bases). Trimming took off 5 bases at V and 1 base at J, with 12 bases between the two ends. Per germline, CDR1 MNHEY and CDR2 SVGAGI. This CDR3 is 15 amino acids long. The CDR3 DNA follows: TGTGCCAGCAGTGGGGGGGGCCTTTCCTACAATGAGCAGTTCTTC. It codes for CASSGGGLSYNEQFF.

Worth noting for this clone: Compared with germline, one end of the junction differs, possibly owing to a read error. The genes are TRBV11-2 and TRBJ2-2; TRBD1 is a possible D gene (5 bases). There are 17 residues in the CDR3. The V gene's germline CDR1 is SGHAT and CDR2 FQNNGV. This chain's CDR3 is CASTLGAERSNTGELFF. The CDR3 DNA is TGTGCCAGCACCTTAGGGGCCGAAAGATCGAACACCGGGGAGCTGTTTTTT.

The J gene is TRBJ2-7, the V gene TRBV2; 8 bases match TRBD2. Germline loops: CDR1 SNHLY, CDR2 FYNNEI. V lost 7 bases to trimming and J lost 1 base; unmatched junction nucleotides: 3. This CDR3 is 13 amino acids long. The CDR3 nucleotides read TGTGCCAGCACTGTAGCGGGATCCTACGAGCAGTACTTC. It codes for CASTVAGSYEQYF.

The V gene is TRBV19, the J gene TRBJ2-1, with D possibly called TRBD1 or TRBD2 (5 bases each). This CDR3 has 15 residues. Germline values: CDR1 LNHDA, CDR2 SQIVND (reference sequence). Trimming removed 3 bases from V and 3 bases from J, with 12 bases in between. Here the CDR3 DNA reads TGTGCCAGTAGTATTGGGGACGGCGACTACAATGAGCAGTTCTTC. It is translated as CASSIGDGDYNEQFF.

This clone was detected only once. This chain links TRBV19 with TRBJ2-7, with D uncertain. The CDR3 consists of 13 residues. Germline V lookup: CDR1 LNHDA, CDR2 SQIVND (reference sequence). V was pared by 3 bases and J by 6 bases, with 12 bases between. The CDR3 sequence: CASSMGRAREQYF. The CDR3 DNA is TGTGCCAGTAGTATGGGCAGAGCACGCGAGCAGTACTTC.

In its sample, this clone was seen once. The chain has TRBV27 and TRBJ2-2, with a possible D match to TRBD1 (6 bases). The V end was cut by 5 bases, the J end by 4 bases, with 17 bases between. CDR3 length: 16 residues. Germline V gene data show CDR1 as MNHEY and CDR2 as SMNVEV (reference sequence). In DNA, the CDR3 is TGTGCCAGCAGTGACCGTGTGGGGGCTGGCACCGGGGAGCTGTTTTTT. This codes for CASSDRVGAGTGELFF.

J is TRBJ1-1 and V is TRBV30; D possibly corresponds to TRBD1 (5 bases). The CDR3 is 15 residues long. The V gene lost 3 bases and the J gene lost 3 bases, with 17 bases spanning the gap. Germline V gene sequence: CDR1 GTSNPN, CDR2 SVGIG (reference sequence). The CDR3 DNA reads TGTGCCTGGAGGGGAGCTGACAGCGATTACACTGAAGCTTTCTTT. This encodes CAWRGADSDYTEAFF. Based on the CDR3 plus reference TRBV30 and TRBJ1-1, the full variable domain is SQTIHQWPATLVQPVGSPLSLECTVEGTSNPNLYWYRQAAGRGLQLLFYSVGIGQISSEVPQNLSASRPQDRQFILSSKKLLLSDSGFYLCAWRGADSDYTEAFFGQGTRLTVV.

The chain couples TRBV7-9 to TRBJ1-3; D might be TRBD1 (5 bases). Between the trimmed V and J ends, which lost 5 bases and 4 bases, there was a span of 15 bases. The CDR3 totals 15 residues. Per the germline V gene, CDR1 is SEHNR and CDR2 is FQNEAQ (reference sequence). The CDR3 sequence: CASSQITGVGNTIYF. The DNA of the CDR3 is TGTGCCAGCAGCCAGATTACGGGGGTCGGAAACACCATATATTTT. The variable domain in full, with the rest retrieved from reference TRBV7-9 and TRBJ1-3, is DTGVSQNPRHKITKRGQNVTFRCDPISEHNRLYWYRQTLGQGPEFLTYFQNEAQLEKSRLLSDRFSAERPKGSFSTLEIQRTEQGDSAMYLCASSQITGVGNTIYFGEGSWLTVV.

This sequence joins TRBV5-4 and TRBJ2-1, with D hard to call. V shed 0 bases and J shed 6 bases, with 1 base lying between them. The CDR3 spans 11 residues. Germline V gives CDR1 SGHNT, CDR2 YYREEE (reference sequence). CDR3 sequence (DNA): TGTGCCAGCAGCTTGGCCAATGAGCAGTTCTTC. Encoded protein: CASSLANEQFF.

For this clone: The same CDR3 arises from other DNA sequences in this sample as well. The chain joins TRBV7-6 to TRBJ2-5, with D maybe TRBD1 (6 bases). The ends were cut back, 0 bases at V and 5 bases at J, with 16 bases in the middle. This CDR3 spans 16 amino acids. Germline lookup yields CDR1 SGHVS and CDR2 FNYEAQ. The CDR3 reads CASSLAETGIGETQYF. The CDR3 DNA follows: TGTGCCAGCAGCTTAGCGGAGACAGGAATCGGCGAGACCCAGTACTTC. Using reference TRBV7-6 and TRBJ2-5 for the parts outside the CDR3, the full variable domain is GAGVSQSPRYKVTKRGQDVALRCDPISGHVSLYWYRQALGQGPEFLTYFNYEAQQDKSGLPNDRFSAERPEGSISTLTIQRTEQRDSAMYRCASSLAETGIGETQYFGPGTRLLVL.

This chain uses TRBV25-1 with TRBJ2-3; D is tentatively TRBD1 or TRBD2 (5 bases each). This CDR3 is built from 13 residues. Trimming removed 8 bases at V and 0 bases at J, with 9 bases between. Per the germline V gene, CDR1 is MGHDK and CDR2 is SYGVNS. CDR3 nucleotides: TGTGCCAGCGGGACCGTTAGCACAGATACGCAGTATTTT. Translating it yields CASGTVSTDTQYF.

The V gene is TRBV27, the J gene TRBJ2-7, with TRBD1 matching over 9 bases. This CDR3 region has 13 residues. With V trimmed by 6 bases and J by 4 bases, 4 bases remained unmatched. In germline, CDR1 is MNHEY, CDR2 SMNVEV (reference sequence). The chain's CDR3 is CASSRTGVYEQYF. CDR3 in DNA: TGTGCCAGCAGCCGGACAGGGGTGTACGAGCAGTACTTC.

The chain couples TRBV10-1 to TRBJ2-7; no reliable D call. Germline lookup yields CDR1 WNHNN and CDR2 SYGVQD (reference sequence). Trimming pared 8 bases from V and 6 bases from J, leaving 11 bases between. This CDR3 comprises 11 residues. CDR3 in DNA: TGCGCCAGCTGCCCCAACTGCGAGCAGTACTTC. It translates to CASCPNCEQYF.

The rearrangement uses TRBV10-3 and TRBJ2-1; possible D gene TRBD2, 6 bases. Between the trimmed V and J ends, which lost 4 bases and 0 bases, there was a span of 13 bases. The CDR3 loop spans 16 amino acids. The germline CDR1 and CDR2 sequences are ENHRY and SYGVKD. DNA for the CDR3: TGTGCCATCAGTGCGGGCGGGATCACCTCCTACAATGAGCAGTTCTTC. This gives the protein CAISAGGITSYNEQFF.

This clone has just one count. The chain uses TRBV19 and TRBJ2-7, with 9 bases lining up with TRBD2. J lost 7 bases, V lost 3 bases, and 4 bases had no gene match. This CDR3 is 13 amino acids long. The germline V gene encodes CDR1 LNHDA and CDR2 SQIVND (reference sequence). CDR3 nucleotide sequence: TGTGCCAGTAGTATCCGACTAGCGGCGGAGCAGTACTTC. Protein: CASSIRLAAEQYF.

The gene calls are TRBV6-4 and TRBJ2-1; D is unresolved. Germline V gene sequence: CDR1 MRHNA, CDR2 SNTAGT. Trimming left V 3 bases short and J 5 bases short, with 11 bases between. This CDR3 is built from 14 residues. CDR3 in amino acids: CASSEVGLDNEQFF. DNA of the CDR3: TGTGCCAGCAGTGAGGTAGGGTTGGACAATGAGCAGTTCTTC.

This chain links TRBV6-1 with TRBJ2-1; unclear D gene. Germline CDR1 reads MNHNS; CDR2 reads SASEGT. V lost 6 bases to trimming and J lost 0 bases, with 9 bases between them. There are 14 residues in the CDR3. CDR3 sequence reads: CASSNHPSYNEQFF. The CDR3 nucleotides are TGTGCCAGCAGCAATCACCCCTCCTACAATGAGCAGTTCTTC.

This rearrangement joins TRBV15 to TRBJ2-2; no clear D. With 7 bases removed from V and 0 bases from J, the gap between germline ends came to 6 bases. This CDR3 region has 13 residues. CDR1 LNHNV and CDR2 YYDKDF come from the germline V gene (reference sequence). CDR3 in DNA: TGTGCCACCAAGTGGACGAACACCGGGGAGCTGTTTTTT. This translates into CATKWTNTGELFF.

The CDR3 DNA reads TGTGCCAGCAGTCCAAGCGGGAAGTACCAAGAGACCCAGTACTTC. Protein product: CASSPSGKYQETQYF. V usage is TRBV27 and J usage is TRBJ2-5, with 7 bases lining up with TRBD2. Germline loops: CDR1 MNHEY, CDR2 SMNVEV (reference sequence). J lost 0 bases, V lost 5 bases, and 6 bases had no gene match. The CDR3 runs 15 residues.

The chain combines TRBV7-9 with TRBJ2-3, with D possibly being TRBD2 (5 bases). CDR1 and CDR2 (germline): SEHNR, FQNEAQ (reference sequence). This CDR3 spans 11 amino acids. V lost 8 bases and J 5 bases, leaving 8 bases between the germline ends. CDR3 nucleotide sequence: TGTGCCAGCCACGGAGGAGATACGCAGTATTTT. This encodes CASHGGDTQYF.

V and J are TRBV4-3 and TRBJ2-5, with D perhaps TRBD1 or TRBD2 (5 bases each). Near its end, the DNA agrees better with TRBJ2-7, so the J call may be wrong. The CDR3 loop spans 14 amino acids. Germline CDR1 LGHNA, CDR2 YSLEER. The CDR3 sequence is CASSHTRDAYEQYF. CDR3 DNA sequence: TGCGCCAGCAGCCACACGAGGGACGCCTACGAGCAGTACTTC.

The chain is built from TRBV10-2 and TRBJ2-1, with D possibly matching TRBD1 (6 bases). This CDR3 region has 14 residues. Deletions cut 6 bases from V and 5 bases from J, with 14 bases between. The germline V gene has CDR1 WSHSY and CDR2 SAAADI. The CDR3 protein is CASREGGAHNEQFF. In DNA form, the CDR3 reads TGCGCCAGCAGAGAAGGGGGAGCTCACAATGAGCAGTTCTTC.

This chain links TRBV9 with TRBJ2-2; 9 nucleotides match TRBD2. Per the germline V gene, CDR1 is SGDLS and CDR2 is YYNGEE. This CDR3 comprises 16 residues. V gave up 4 bases and J gave up 0 bases; unmatched junction bases: 4. The CDR3, as DNA: TGTGCCAGCAGCCCCCCTAGCGGGACGAACACCGGGGAGCTGTTTTTT. This sequence encodes CASSPPSGTNTGELFF.

V gene TRBV9 combines with J gene TRBJ2-5; TRBD1 agrees at 7 bases. With the DNA end fitting TRBJ2-7 better, the J assignment may be wrong. The germline CDR1 and CDR2 sequences are SGDLS and YYNGEE. CDR3 size: 15 residues. The CDR3 DNA reads TGTGCCAGCAGCGTATCGGGACAGCCCTCCTACGAGCAGTACTTC. Its protein is CASSVSGQPSYEQYF.